A single sample is the source of the 14 T cell receptor beta chains below, sequenced in a study of T cell responses to AZD1222 COVID-19 vaccine. Sequencing used immunoSEQ multiplex PCR; TCRdb keeps in-frame clones, though not all of them. The sample holds some 130,000 clones, around 90% seen once. The sample in question was peripheral blood, obtained 28 days after the second AZD1222 dose. These receptors were obtained from an adult who received the AZD1222 COVID-19 vaccine.

As DNA, the CDR3 is TGCGCCAGCAGCCTCCCTGGGACAGCGAACACTGAAGCTTTCTTT. This encodes CASSLPGTANTEAFF. The rearrangement links TRBV4-1 to TRBJ1-1; 7 nucleotides match TRBD1. This CDR3 region has 15 residues. Per the germline V gene, CDR1 is MGHRA and CDR2 is YSYEKL. V shed 4 bases, J shed 1 base, and the junction held 6 bases outside the gene matches.

In nucleotides, the CDR3 is TGTGCCAGCAGTCCTCCGGTGAGTACGGAAGCTTTCTTT. This sequence encodes CASSPPVSTEAFF. The V gene is TRBV28, the J gene TRBJ1-1; D gene unclear. CDR1 and CDR2 from the germline V gene are MDHEN and SYDVKM. The V end was cut by 5 bases, the J end by 8 bases, with 15 bases between. CDR3 length: 13 residues.

The chain recombines TRBV10-1 with TRBJ1-1; TRBD1 matches 8 bases. V was pared by 8 bases and J by 8 bases, with 7 bases of the junction left unmatched. Germline V lookup: CDR1 WNHNN, CDR2 SYGVQD (reference sequence). This CDR3 is built from 12 residues. The CDR3 loop is CASPVNRGEAFF. The CDR3 DNA is TGCGCCAGCCCAGTAAACAGGGGGGAAGCTTTCTTT.

The chain carries TRBV21-1 and TRBJ1-3. TRBV21-1 is a listed pseudogene. The CDR3 loop spans 14 amino acids. The CDR3 here is CASWGRASGNTIYF. The CDR3 DNA follows: TGTGCCAGCTGGGGACGGGCGTCTGGAAACACCATATATTTT.

This clone was counted once. The genes are TRBV6-1 and TRBJ1-3, with no clear D. The CDR3 is made up of 14 amino acids. V was pared by 3 bases and J by 7 bases, with 13 bases between. Germline V gene data show CDR1 as MNHNS and CDR2 as SASEGT. The DNA for the CDR3 is TGTGCCAGCAGTGATGGGTGGAATCGGAACACCATATATTTT. Encoded protein: CASSDGWNRNTIYF.

In its sample, this clone was seen once. This chain links TRBV12-1 with TRBJ2-3; TRBD1 was called by the table and not checked on the DNA. TRBV12-1 is recorded as a pseudogene. The CDR3 contains 16 residues. The CDR3 reads CASSFGGQGEGDTQYF. The CDR3 DNA reads as TGTGCCAGCAGCTTTGGAGGACAGGGGGAAGGGGATACGCAGTATTTT.

The chain uses TRBV6-1 and TRBJ2-1, with a tentative D call TRBD2 (5 bases). Deletions cut 2 bases from V and 6 bases from J, with 14 bases between. The CDR3 is 15 amino acids. CDR1 and CDR2 (germline): MNHNS, SASEGT. The CDR3 DNA is TGTGCCAGCAGTGAACACCCGGGAATTTCCAATGAGCAGTTCTTC. It specifies CASSEHPGISNEQFF.

This clone came up a few times. The rearrangement links TRBV28 to TRBJ1-4, with 9 bases fitting TRBD1. The CDR3 extends over 15 amino acids. Trimming removed 5 bases from V and 5 bases from J; junction bases left unmatched: 6. CDR1 and CDR2 from the germline V gene are MDHEN and SYDVKM. The CDR3 spells CASSLPGTGNEKLFF. CDR3 DNA sequence: TGTGCCAGCAGTCTACCGGGGACAGGGAATGAAAAACTGTTTTTT.

The chain links TRBV13 to TRBJ2-5; unclear D gene. The CDR3 is 14 residues long. V shed 4 bases and J shed 5 bases, with 14 bases lying between them. CDR1 is PRHDT and CDR2 is FYEKMQ in the germline V gene (reference sequence). CDR3 in amino acids: CASSSVQQRETQYF. The CDR3 DNA sequence: TGTGCCAGCAGCTCGGTACAGCAAAGGGAGACCCAGTACTTC.

The V and J genes are TRBV27 and TRBJ2-1, with 11 nucleotides matching TRBD2. The CDR3 totals 16 residues. Germline values: CDR1 MNHEY, CDR2 SMNVEV (reference sequence). The J segment lost 1 base and the V segment lost 5 bases, leaving 4 bases of the junction unmatched. For the CDR3, the DNA is TGTGCCAGCAGTGGGATAGCGGGAGGGTCCTACAATGAGCAGTTCTTC. This translates into CASSGIAGGSYNEQFF.

V and J are TRBV5-1 and TRBJ2-3; TRBD1 or TRBD2 may be the D gene (5 bases each). CDR1 is SGHRS, CDR2 YFSETQ, per germline. This CDR3 comprises 16 residues. The V and J ends lost 4 bases and 2 bases respectively, with 17 bases between them. The DNA of the CDR3 is TGCGCCAGCAGCCCAGAGGGCAGGGCAGCCACAGATACGCAGTATTTT. This gives the protein CASSPEGRAATDTQYF.

Only one count was recorded for this clone. V is TRBV11-2 and J is TRBJ2-7, with D tentatively TRBD2 (6 bases). The CDR3 extends over 14 amino acids. Germline assignment: CDR1 SGHAT and CDR2 FQNNGV. V was shortened by 2 bases and J by 3 bases, with 11 bases between the two germline ends. The CDR3 loop is CASSLFRESYEQYF. For the CDR3, the DNA is TGTGCCAGCAGCTTATTCCGGGAGAGCTACGAGCAGTACTTC. The full variable domain, rest sourced from reference TRBV11-2 and TRBJ2-7, is EAGVAQSPRYKIIEKRQSVAFWCNPISGHATLYWYQQILGQGPKLLIQFQNNGVVDDSQLPKDRFSAERLKGVDSTLKIQPAKLEDSAVYLCASSLFRESYEQYFGPGTRLTVT.

The rearrangement joins TRBV5-1 to TRBJ1-5, with 7 nucleotides matching TRBD1. Germline V lookup: CDR1 SGHRS, CDR2 YFSETQ. The J segment lost 2 bases and the V segment lost 2 bases, leaving 1 base of the junction unmatched. The CDR3 has 14 residues. The CDR3, as DNA: TGCGCCAGCAGCTTTACAGGGGGCAATCAGCCCCAGCATTTT. Translation gives CASSFTGGNQPQHF.

J is TRBJ2-7 and V is TRBV10-3; either TRBD1 or TRBD2 may supply D (5 bases each). The CDR3 is made up of 11 amino acids. The V gene's germline CDR1 is ENHRY and CDR2 SYGVKD. Trimming removed 9 bases from V and 6 bases from J, with 12 bases in between. CDR3 protein: CAIRGSGEQYF. DNA of the CDR3: TGTGCCATTCGGGGCAGTGGCGAGCAGTACTTC.